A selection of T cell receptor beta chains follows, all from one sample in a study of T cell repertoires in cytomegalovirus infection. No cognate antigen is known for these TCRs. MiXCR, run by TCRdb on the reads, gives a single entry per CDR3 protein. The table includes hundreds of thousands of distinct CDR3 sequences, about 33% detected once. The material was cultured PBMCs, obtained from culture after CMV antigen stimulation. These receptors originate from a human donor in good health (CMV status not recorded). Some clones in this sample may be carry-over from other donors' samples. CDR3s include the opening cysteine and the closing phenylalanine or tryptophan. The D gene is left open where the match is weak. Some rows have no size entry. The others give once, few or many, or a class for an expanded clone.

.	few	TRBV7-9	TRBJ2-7	CASSPPRKNTYEQYF	TGTGCCAGCAGCCCACCCAGGAAAAATACCTACGAGCAGTACTTC
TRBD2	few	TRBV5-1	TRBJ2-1	CASSAYQTSGELDEQFF	TGCGCCAGCAGCGCGTACCAGACTAGCGGGGAGCTGGATGAGCAGTTCTTC
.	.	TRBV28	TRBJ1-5	CASSFRQGNFQPQHF	TGTGCCAGCAGTTTTCGTCAGGGGAACTTCCAGCCCCAGCATTTT
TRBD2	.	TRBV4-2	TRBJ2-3	CASSRELAGGLDTQYF	TGTGCCAGCAGCCGGGAACTAGCGGGGGGGCTGGATACGCAGTATTTT
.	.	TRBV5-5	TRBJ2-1	CASSLASSDRYNEQFF	TGTGCCAGCAGCTTGGCCTCTAGCGATCGCTACAATGAGCAGTTCTTC
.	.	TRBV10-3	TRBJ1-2	CAISEIHRSETLYGYTF	TGTGCCATCAGTGAAATTCACCGGTCGGAGACGCTCTATGGCTACACCTTC
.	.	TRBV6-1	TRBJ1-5	CASSEQDQPQHF	TGTGCCAGCAGTGAACAGGATCAGCCCCAGCATTTT
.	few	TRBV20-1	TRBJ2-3	CSASGKGVVDTQYF	TGCAGTGCTAGCGGAAAGGGGGTGGTAGATACGCAGTATTTT
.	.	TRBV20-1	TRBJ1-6	CSASLGSYNSPLHF	TGCAGTGCTAGTCTAGGCTCCTATAATTCACCCCTCCACTTT
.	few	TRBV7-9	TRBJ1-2	CASSAETAYGYTF	TGTGCCAGCAGCGCCGAGACAGCCTATGGCTACACCTTC
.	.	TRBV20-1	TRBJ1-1	CSARALLGMKAFF	TGCAGTGCTAGAGCCCTACTGGGAATGAAAGCTTTCTTT
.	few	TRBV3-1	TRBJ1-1	CASSGGDTEAFF	TGTGCCAGCAGCGGGGGGGACACTGAAGCTTTCTTT
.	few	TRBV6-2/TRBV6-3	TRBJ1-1	CASSEPPGAEAFF	TGTGCCAGCAGCGAACCCCCCGGGGCTGAAGCTTTCTTT
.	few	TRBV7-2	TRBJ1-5	CASSSGGQYNQPQHF	TGTGCCAGCAGCTCGGGGGGACAATACAATCAGCCCCAGCATTTT
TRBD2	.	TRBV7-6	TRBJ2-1	CASSPSGGVYNEQFF	TGTGCCAGCAGCCCTAGCGGGGGGGTCTACAATGAGCAGTTCTTC
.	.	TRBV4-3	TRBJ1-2	CASSQVRTVAGGYTF	TGCGCCAGCAGCCAAGTTAGGACCGTCGCCGGGGGCTACACCTTC
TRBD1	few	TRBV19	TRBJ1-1	CASSRTGLGTEAFF	TGTGCCAGTAGTAGGACAGGTTTGGGCACTGAAGCTTTCTTT
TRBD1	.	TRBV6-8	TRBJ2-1	CASRPRTGEGPDEQFF	TGTGCCAGCAGACCCAGGACAGGGGAGGGCCCTGATGAGCAGTTCTTC
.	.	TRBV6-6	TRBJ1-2	CASSGGRDGGYTF	TGTGCCAGCAGTGGTGGCAGGGATGGTGGCTACACCTTC
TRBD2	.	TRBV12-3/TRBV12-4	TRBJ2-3	CASRHQTSGGLGQYF	TGTGCCAGCAGACACCAGACTAGCGGGGGGCTGGGGCAGTATTTT
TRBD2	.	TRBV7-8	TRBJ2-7	CASSPRPMASGYEQYF	TGTGCCAGCAGCCCACGGCCGATGGCTAGCGGCTACGAGCAGTACTTC
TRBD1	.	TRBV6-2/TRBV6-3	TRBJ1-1	CASRGFRQGSEAFF	TGTGCCAGCAGAGGTTTTAGACAGGGAAGTGAAGCTTTCTTT
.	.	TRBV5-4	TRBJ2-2	CASRRASGPSSHTGELFF	TGTGCCAGCAGAAGAGCCTCAGGGCCCTCCTCTCACACCGGGGAGCTGTTTTTT
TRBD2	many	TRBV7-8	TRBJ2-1	CASSLVFGGGNYNEQFF	TGTGCCAGCAGCTTAGTATTTGGGGGAGGGAACTACAATGAGCAGTTCTTC
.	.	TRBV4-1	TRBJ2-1	CASSLGTPSEQFF	TGCGCCAGCAGCCTCGGGACGCCTAGTGAGCAGTTCTTC
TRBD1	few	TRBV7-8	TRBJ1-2	CASSLRDYGTGAFYGYTF	TGTGCCAGCAGCTTAAGGGACTATGGGACAGGGGCCTTCTATGGCTACACCTTC